One and the same sample provided the 5 T cell receptor beta chains below, sequenced in a study of blood T cell repertoires in COVID-19. The table came from immunoSEQ multiplex PCR; TCRdb's copy has only in-frame clones and leaves some out. The table records about 99,000 clones, 87% of them present only once. The sequenced material came from peripheral blood. Receptors were obtained from a man in his forties or fifties in a cohort sampled during active COVID-19.

This chain connects TRBV5-4 to TRBJ2-2, with a weak D call TRBD1 (5 bases). CDR1 is SGHNT and CDR2 is YYREEE in the germline V gene (reference sequence). The CDR3 sequence is 15 residues long. V dropped 5 bases and J dropped 6 bases, with 17 bases sitting between them. CDR3 sequence reads: CASRSPGQGAGELFF. The CDR3 nucleotides read TGTGCCAGCAGGTCCCCCGGTCAGGGCGCCGGGGAGCTGTTTTTT.

J is TRBJ1-2 and V is TRBV29-1; perhaps TRBD1 as D (6 bases). Germline V gene sequence: CDR1 SQVTM, CDR2 ANQGSEA. The CDR3 length is 12 residues. Trimming left V 8 bases short and J 0 bases short, with 10 bases between. The CDR3 DNA is TGCAGCACCAGGACAGCTAACTATGGCTACACCTTC. Translation gives CSTRTANYGYTF.

V is TRBV7-3 and J is TRBJ1-2, with 7 bases lining up with TRBD1. V lost 4 bases to trimming and J lost 5 bases; unmatched junction nucleotides: 13. CDR1 is SGHTA, CDR2 FQGTGA, per germline. The length of the CDR3 is 16 residues. CDR3 nucleotides: TGTGCCAGCAGCTCGTCCCCGGGACAGTCCTTATATGGCTACACCTTC. Translated, it gives CASSSSPGQSLYGYTF.

V and J are TRBV4-1 and TRBJ1-1; D possibly corresponds to TRBD1 (5 bases). Trimming stripped 0 bases from V and 3 bases from J, with 11 bases between. This CDR3 region has 15 residues. CDR1 is MGHRA and CDR2 is YSYEKL in the germline V gene. The CDR3 loop reads CASSQDGSGDTEAFF. CDR3 DNA: TGCGCCAGCAGCCAAGATGGGTCGGGGGACACTGAAGCTTTCTTT.

This sequence joins TRBV5-4 and TRBJ1-4; the match to TRBD1 covers 7 bases. The germline CDR1 and CDR2 sequences are SGHNT and YYREEE (reference sequence). The CDR3 runs 14 residues. Unmatched junction bases numbered 7, after V lost 4 bases and J lost 7 bases. The CDR3, as DNA: TGTGCCAGCAGCCGGGCAGCAGGGGGTGAAAAACTGTTTTTT. Encoded protein: CASSRAAGGEKLFF.